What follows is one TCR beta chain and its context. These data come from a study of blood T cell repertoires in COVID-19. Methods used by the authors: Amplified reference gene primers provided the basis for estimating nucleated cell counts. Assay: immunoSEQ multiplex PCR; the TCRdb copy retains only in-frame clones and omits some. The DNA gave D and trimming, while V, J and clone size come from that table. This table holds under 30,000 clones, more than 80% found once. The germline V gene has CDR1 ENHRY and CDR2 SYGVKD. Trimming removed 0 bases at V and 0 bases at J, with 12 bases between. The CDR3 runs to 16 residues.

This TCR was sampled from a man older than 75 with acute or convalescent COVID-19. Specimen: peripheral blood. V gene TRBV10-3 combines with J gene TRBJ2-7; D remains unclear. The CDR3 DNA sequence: TGTGCCATCAGTGAGTCAGAGACGACGGGCTCCTACGAGCAGTACTTC. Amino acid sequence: CAISESETTGSYEQYF.